This T cell receptor beta chain was found in a study of tumor-infiltrating lymphocytes in localized non-small cell lung cancer. Overall study context: Several tumor histologies, both smoking statuses, and some post-neoadjuvant chemotherapy samples were included. Findings of the study overall: Tumors had more T cell infiltration than uninvolved lung, per TCRbeta sequencing and CD3 counts. Tumor T-cell fraction from TCR sequencing was not associated with recurrence-free survival (p = 0.61). Not all patients were TCR sequenced, owing to tissue quantity.

The table came from immunoSEQ multiplex PCR; TCRdb's copy has only in-frame clones and leaves some out. The table lists around 13,000 clones, about 63% of them singletons. Comment on this clone: Its cognate antigen is unknown.

V lost 3 bases and J 1 base, leaving 11 bases between the germline ends. This CDR3 comprises 15 residues. CDR1 is ENHRY and CDR2 is SYGVKD in the germline V gene. V is TRBV10-3 and J is TRBJ2-3, with a tentative D call TRBD1 (5 bases). The receptor was derived from a human donor with non-small cell lung cancer. Sequenced input: lung tumor tissue. CDR3 sequence (DNA): TGTGCCATCAGTGAAGGGCAGGGCCGCACAGATACGCAGTATTTT. Translated, it gives CAISEGQGRTDTQYF.